The rows below give T cell receptor beta chains drawn from one sample of a study of cytomegalovirus exposure and HLA in healthy donors. Some clones are missing from TCRdb's copy, which holds only in-frame ones; the method was immunoSEQ multiplex PCR. In the table there are 200,000 to 300,000 clones, 70% to 90% of which are singletons. Sequencing was carried out using PBMCs. Every receptor here comes from a girl aged 2 to 10 in good health and CMV-seronegative. Both conserved end residues are part of each CDR3. D genes are given only for firm matches. Clone size is stated in some rows and not others, as once, few, many or a class when expanded.

clone_size	v_call	j_call	d_call	cdr3_nt	cdr3_aa
NA	TRBV30	TRBJ1-1	TRBD1	TGTGCCTGGAGTGCGGGACAGGGAGGTGAAGCTTTCTTT	CAWSAGQGGEAFF
NA	TRBV6-1	TRBJ2-2	TRBD2	TGTGCCAGCAGTGGGACTAGCGGGGGGTTAAACACCGGGGAGCTGTTTTTT	CASSGTSGGLNTGELFF
few	TRBV6-1	TRBJ2-1	NA	TGTGCCAGCACCTTGTACAATGAGCAGTTCTTC	CASTLYNEQFF
NA	TRBV11-2	TRBJ1-1	NA	TGTGCCAGCAGCCGACTGTCTTCAGACAGTGAGGATTGGAACACTGAAGCTTTCTTT	CASSRLSSDSEDWNTEAFF
NA	TRBV5-1	TRBJ2-2	NA	TGCGCCAGCAGCTTAACCGGGAGTGGCGGGGTTAGCGGGGAGCTGTTTTTT	CASSLTGSGGVSGELFF
NA	TRBV4-2	TRBJ2-5	TRBD2	TGTGCCAGCAGCCAAGGTTTGGGCGGGAGGGCCCTGGAGACCCAGTACTTC	CASSQGLGGRALETQYF
NA	TRBV5-1	TRBJ1-1	NA	TGCGCCAGCAGCTTGACGTCGACAAGGGGGAACACTGAAGCTTTCTTT	CASSLTSTRGNTEAFF
NA	TRBV19	TRBJ2-5	NA	TGTGCCAGTAGTAAGACCCCAGGAATCCAAGAGACCCAGTACTTC	CASSKTPGIQETQYF
NA	TRBV7-9	TRBJ1-6	NA	TGTGCCAGCAGCCTCGATTCACCCCTCCACTTT	CASSLDSPLHF
NA	TRBV15	TRBJ2-1	TRBD2	TGTGCCACCAGCAGGGCAAGAGCGGGGGGGCTCGGTGAGCAGTTCTTC	CATSRARAGGLGEQFF
NA	TRBV5-1	TRBJ2-3	TRBD2	TGCGCCAGCAGCCGTCGACTAGCGACCAGCACAGATACGCAGTATTTT	CASSRRLATSTDTQYF
NA	TRBV11-3	TRBJ2-7	NA	TGTGCCAGCAGCTTACGACGGGGTTACGAGCAGTACTTC	CASSLRRGYEQYF
NA	TRBV18	TRBJ1-1	TRBD1	TGTGCCAGCTCAATGGACAGGGTGAGGACTGAAGCTTTCTTT	CASSMDRVRTEAFF
NA	TRBV7-2	TRBJ1-5	TRBD1	TGTGCCAGCCGCGACACAGGGGGAAATCAGCCCCAGCATTTT	CASRDTGGNQPQHF
NA	TRBV19	TRBJ1-3	NA	TGTGCCGTTAGACAGTTCTCTGGAAACACCATATATTTT	CAVRQFSGNTIYF
NA	TRBV7-9	TRBJ1-5	NA	TGTGCCAGCAGCCAGCGGGGGGAGGATCAGCCCCAGCATTTT	CASSQRGEDQPQHF
NA	TRBV10-3	TRBJ1-3	NA	TGTGCCATCAGTGAGTCGGTGTGGGAGGAGAACACCATATATTTT	CAISESVWEENTIYF
NA	TRBV6-1	TRBJ2-2	NA	TGTGCCAGCAGGAGTCTCCGAGGCGGGGAGCTGTTTTTT	CASRSLRGGELFF
NA	TRBV5-1	TRBJ2-3	NA	TGCGCCAGCAGCTTGGGACATGTCCTCCTCGCTAGCACAGATACGCAGTATTTT	CASSLGHVLLASTDTQYF
NA	TRBV19	TRBJ2-5	TRBD2	TGTGCCAGTAGTTCCCGGGGACTAGCGGCAAGCGGCTTCATACAAGAGACCCAGTACTTC	CASSSRGLAASGFIQETQYF
NA	TRBV7-9	TRBJ1-1	NA	TGTGCCAGCAGCTTAGCGGCAGGGAACCCTGAAGCTTTCTTT	CASSLAAGNPEAFF
NA	TRBV5-1	TRBJ2-1	TRBD1	TGCGCCAGCAGCGGGGGACAGAGGACCGATGAGCAGTTCTTC	CASSGGQRTDEQFF
NA	TRBV9	TRBJ2-1	TRBD2	TGTGCCAGCAGCGTAGCGGTAGCGGGGGGGAATGAGCAGTTCTTC	CASSVAVAGGNEQFF
NA	TRBV6-4	TRBJ2-2	TRBD2	TGTGCCAGCGGAGCGGGGACCGGGGAGCTGTTTTTT	CASGAGTGELFF
NA	TRBV5-4	TRBJ2-4	TRBD2	TGTGCCAGCAGTACCGGGACTAGCGGGGGGGCGGACATTCAGTACTTC	CASSTGTSGGADIQYF
NA	TRBV5-1	TRBJ2-3	NA	TGCGCCAGCAGCCAGAGGAGGGCAGATACGCAGTATTTT	CASSQRRADTQYF
NA	TRBV2	TRBJ2-7	NA	TGTGCCAGCAGTGCGGGCAGGACAACCTACGAGCAGTACTTC	CASSAGRTTYEQYF